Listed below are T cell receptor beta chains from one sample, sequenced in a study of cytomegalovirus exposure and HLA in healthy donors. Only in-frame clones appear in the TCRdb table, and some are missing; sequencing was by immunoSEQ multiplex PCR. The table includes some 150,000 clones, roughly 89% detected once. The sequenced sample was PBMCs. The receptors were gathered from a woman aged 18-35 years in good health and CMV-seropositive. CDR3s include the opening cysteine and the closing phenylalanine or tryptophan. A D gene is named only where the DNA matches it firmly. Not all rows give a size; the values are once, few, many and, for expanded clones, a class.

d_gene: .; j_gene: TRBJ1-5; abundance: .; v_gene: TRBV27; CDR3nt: TGTGCCAGCAGTAACAGGGTAGGCAATCAGCCCCAGCATTTT; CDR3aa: CASSNRVGNQPQHF
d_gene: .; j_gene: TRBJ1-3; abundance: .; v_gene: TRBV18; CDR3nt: TGTGCCAGCTCCCGTGGACAGCTAAGCTCTGGAAACACCATATATTTT; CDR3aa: CASSRGQLSSGNTIYF
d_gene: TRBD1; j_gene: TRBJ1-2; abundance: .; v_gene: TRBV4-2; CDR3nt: TGTGCCAGCAGCCAACAATCCTACAGGGGGGACTATGGCTACACCTTC; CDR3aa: CASSQQSYRGDYGYTF
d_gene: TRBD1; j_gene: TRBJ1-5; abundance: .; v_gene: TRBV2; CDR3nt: TGTGCCAGCAAACTGGACAGGGTTTATTCGCATAGCAATCAGCCCCAGCATTTT; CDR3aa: CASKLDRVYSHSNQPQHF
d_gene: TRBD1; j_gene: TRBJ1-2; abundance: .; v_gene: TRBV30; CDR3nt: TGTGCCTTCCTCTCCCGGGACAGGGACTATGGCTACACCTTC; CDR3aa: CAFLSRDRDYGYTF
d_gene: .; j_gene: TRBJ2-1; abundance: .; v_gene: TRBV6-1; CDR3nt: TGTGCCAGCAGTGAATCACAGGCAGCCCTCAATGAGCAGTTCTTC; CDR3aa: CASSESQAALNEQFF
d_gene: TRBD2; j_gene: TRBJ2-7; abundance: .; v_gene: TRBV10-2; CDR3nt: TGCGCCAGCAGTGAGTCGCGGGGGAAGCGGGGGGCCTACGAGCAGTACTTC; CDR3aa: CASSESRGKRGAYEQYF
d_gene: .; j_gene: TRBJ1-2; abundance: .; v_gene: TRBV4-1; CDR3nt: TGCGCCAGCAGCCAACAAGGTTCCGGGACATCAATCGATGGCTACACCTTC; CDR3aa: CASSQQGSGTSIDGYTF
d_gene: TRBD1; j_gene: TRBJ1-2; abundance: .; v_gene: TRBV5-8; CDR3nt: TGTGCCAGCAGCTCGGACAGGGGGTTCTATGGCTACACCTTC; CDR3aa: CASSSDRGFYGYTF
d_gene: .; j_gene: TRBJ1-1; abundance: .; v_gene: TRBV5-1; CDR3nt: TGCGCCAGCAGCCCCTACAGGGACACTGAAGCTTTCTTT; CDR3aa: CASSPYRDTEAFF
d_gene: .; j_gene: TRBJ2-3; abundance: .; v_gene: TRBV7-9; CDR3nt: TGTGCCAGCAGCCCTAGGGGGGGGGCCCCCACGGATACGCAGTATTTT; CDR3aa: CASSPRGGAPTDTQYF
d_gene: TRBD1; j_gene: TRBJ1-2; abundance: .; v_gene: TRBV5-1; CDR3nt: TGCGCCAGCAGCCGGACAGGTGATCATGGCTACACCTTC; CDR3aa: CASSRTGDHGYTF
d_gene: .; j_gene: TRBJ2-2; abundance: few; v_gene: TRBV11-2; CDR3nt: TGTGCCAGCAGCTTCTATAAAAACACCGGGGAGCTGTTTTTT; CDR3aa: CASSFYKNTGELFF
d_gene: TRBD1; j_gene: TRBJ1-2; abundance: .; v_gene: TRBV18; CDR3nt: TGTGCCAGCTCACCACTCTCCCGACAGGGGGGCGGTTCGGGCTACACCTTC; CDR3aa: CASSPLSRQGGGSGYTF
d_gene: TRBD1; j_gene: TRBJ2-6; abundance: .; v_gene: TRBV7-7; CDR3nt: TGTGCTAGCAGCCCCGGGACAGGGGCTGGGGCCAACGTCCTGACTTTC; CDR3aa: CASSPGTGAGANVLTF
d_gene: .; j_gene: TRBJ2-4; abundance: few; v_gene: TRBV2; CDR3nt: TGTGCCAGCAGTGAGCAACGGGGCATTCAGTACTTC; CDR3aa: CASSEQRGIQYF